This TCR beta chain was profiled in a study of T cells after yellow fever vaccination. Points from the study as a whole: There was a small share of clonotypes that showed up in both the CD4 and CD8 compartments.

Trimming shortened V by 3 bases and J by 5 bases, and 13 bases separated the two germline ends. Germline lookup yields CDR1 DFQATT and CDR2 SNEGSKA (reference sequence). The CDR3 has 13 amino acids. In making TCR cDNA, 5'RACE template switching added a universal primer site and UMIs to it. TCRdb reanalysed the 5' RACE reads using MiXCR and keeps one entry per CDR3 protein. The table shows roughly 100,000 distinct CDR3 sequences, with 8% to 10% occurring only once. The sequence was collected from a man aged 18 to 29 who received the YFV17D yellow fever vaccine. The input for sequencing was CD8+ T cells not binding an NS4B(214-222) dextramer, sorted from PBMCs, taken roughly 14 days after the first yellow fever vaccination. The chain employs TRBV20-1 and TRBJ2-5; D is perhaps TRBD1 (6 bases). Here the CDR3 reads CSARGQGLETQYF. CDR3 nucleotides: TGCAGTGCTAGGGGCCAGGGGCTGGAGACCCAGTACTTC.